In its sample, the clone carrying this T cell receptor beta chain was seen many times. Antigen unknown. CDR1 MGHRA and CDR2 YSYEKL come from the germline V gene. CDR3 length: 13 residues. With 1 base removed from V and 6 bases from J, the gap between germline ends came to 6 bases. MiXCR, applied by TCRdb to the multiplex PCR reads, yields one record per CDR3 protein. The sample consists of some 130,000 distinct CDR3 sequences, roughly 21% of them appearing once. The data are from a study of breast tumors, draining lymph nodes, adjacent tissues. Overall study results and limits: Luminal-like breast cancer showed significantly higher tumor–nontumor repertoire similarity than basal-like.

Axillary draining lymph nodes of breast cancer patients supplied the node samples. The sequenced sample was axillary lymph node tissue. The sequence was obtained from a female donor with breast cancer. Some clones in this sample may be carry-over from other donors' samples. This chain links TRBV4-1 with TRBJ2-2; D gene uncertain. CDR3 region: CASSQVESGELFF. The CDR3 DNA is TGCGCCAGCAGCCAAGTTGAATCCGGGGAGCTGTTTTTT.